The text below deals with one TCR beta chain. Its antigen is still unknown. The sequenced fragment ends 3 residues before the CDR3 boundary, so the rest is inferred from the germline J gene. This sample stems from a study of Tregs in tolerant kidney transplant recipients. As for the study in general: Recipients received nonmyeloablative bone marrow transplants from related graft donors, with transient mixed chimerism.

The assay was immunoSEQ multiplex PCR, and TCRdb's table has in-frame clones only and misses some. This sample's table has 50,000 or so clones. Findings and limits, study-wide: Validation in larger populations is needed because few patients were studied. For some patients, primers changed over time, blocking nucleotide-level comparison.

In germline, CDR1 is KGHSH, CDR2 LQKENI. The V gene end was trimmed by 3 bases and the J gene end by 4 bases; junction bases not matched to a gene: 6. This CDR3 is built from 16 residues. Unstimulated regulatory T cells (CD4+CD25+CD127-), CD4+CD25- non-regulatory cells, CD4 and CD8 cells were FACS-sorted from thawed PBMCs. The source is a human donor who received a combined kidney and bone marrow transplant. Material: CD4+ T cells from blood, obtained before the transplant. This rearrangement joins TRBV18 to TRBJ2-3, with 11 bases identical to TRBD1. The CDR3: CASSPRGTGGSDTQYF. The DNA read from the CDR3 is TGTGCCAGCTCACCTCGGGGGACAGGGGGATCAGATACG. Drawing the rest from reference TRBV18 and TRBJ2-3, the complete variable domain is NAGVMQNPRHLVRRRGQEARLRCSPMKGHSHVYWYRQLPEEGLKFMVYLQKENIIDESGMPKERFSAEFPKEGPSILRIQQVVRGDSAAYFCASSPRGTGGSDTQYFGPGTRLTVL.